The clone carrying this TCR beta chain was counted at least ten times. The data stem from a study of T cells in Graves' hyperthyroidism and ophthalmopathy. Using RNA transcripts as the source, TCR beta CDR3 regions were amplified. HTBI primers were employed in a first-round RT-PCR of the TCR CDR3. TCRdb reprocessed the multiplex PCR reads via MiXCR and lists one record per CDR3 protein. The data hold more than 300,000 distinct CDR3 sequences, with roughly 13% observed a single time. Sequencing was carried out using blood. This TCR derives from a woman between 18 and 29 years old with Graves' hyperthyroidism.

CDR3 DNA: TGTGCCAGCAGCCCTCCAGCAACAGGGGCCGAGCAGTACTTC. This translates into CASSPPATGAEQYF. The rearrangement joins TRBV11-2 to TRBJ2-7; TRBD1 matches at 7 bases. V shed 5 bases, J shed 6 bases, and the junction held 10 bases outside the gene matches. CDR3 length: 14 amino acids. Germline lookup yields CDR1 SGHAT and CDR2 FQNNGV.